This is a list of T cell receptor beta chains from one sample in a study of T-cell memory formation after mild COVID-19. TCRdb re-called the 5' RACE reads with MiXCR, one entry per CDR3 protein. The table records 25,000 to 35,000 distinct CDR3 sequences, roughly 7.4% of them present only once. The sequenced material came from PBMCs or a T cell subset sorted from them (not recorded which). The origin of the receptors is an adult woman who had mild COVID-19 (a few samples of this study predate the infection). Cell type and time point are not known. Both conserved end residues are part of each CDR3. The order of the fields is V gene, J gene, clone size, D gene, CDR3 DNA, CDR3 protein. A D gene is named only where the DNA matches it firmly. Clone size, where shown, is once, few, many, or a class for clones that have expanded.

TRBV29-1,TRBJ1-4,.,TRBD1,TGCAGCGTTGAAGATCGGTATGGGACAGGGGGTGAAAAACTGTTTTTT,CSVEDRYGTGGEKLFF
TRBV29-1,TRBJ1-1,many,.,TGCAGCGCAACTGACGAGAACAGGGACACTGAAGCTTTCTTT,CSATDENRDTEAFF
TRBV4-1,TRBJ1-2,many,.,TGCGCCAGCAGCCAAGAGGGTCAGGGTCACTATGGCTACACCTTC,CASSQEGQGHYGYTF
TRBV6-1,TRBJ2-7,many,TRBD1,TGTGCCAGCAGGCCCTCGGGACAGGGAAACGAGCAGTACTTC,CASRPSGQGNEQYF
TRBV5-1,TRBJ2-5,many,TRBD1,TGCGCCAGCAGCTATGGGACAGGGGCTAGGGAGACCCAGTACTTC,CASSYGTGARETQYF
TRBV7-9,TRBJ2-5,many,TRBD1,TGTGCCAGCAGCTCGGACAGGGGGAGCGTAGGAGAGACCCAGTACTTC,CASSSDRGSVGETQYF
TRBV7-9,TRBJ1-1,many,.,TGTGCCAGCAGCTCCCACGGGGGCCGCACTGAAGCTTTCTTT,CASSSHGGRTEAFF
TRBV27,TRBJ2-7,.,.,TGTGCCAGCAGTTCCCGGCCGTTCTACGAGCAGTACTTC,CASSSRPFYEQYF
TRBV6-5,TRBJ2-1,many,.,TGTGCCAGCAGATCCTACCGACAGGCGAGCTCCTACAATGAGCAGTTCTTC,CASRSYRQASSYNEQFF
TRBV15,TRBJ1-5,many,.,TGTGCCACCAGCAAACGGACAGTTAGCAATCAGCCCCAGCATTTT,CATSKRTVSNQPQHF
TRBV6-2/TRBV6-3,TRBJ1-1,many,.,TGTGCCAGCAGTTACCGCCCACAGGTGCCAGGTAACACTGAAGCTTTCTTT,CASSYRPQVPGNTEAFF
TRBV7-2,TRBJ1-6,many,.,TGTGCCAGCTCGGGCAACTATAATTCACCCCTCCACTTT,CASSGNYNSPLHF
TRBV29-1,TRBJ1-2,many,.,TGCAGCGTTGATGGGGTAGAGGATGGCTACACCTTC,CSVDGVEDGYTF
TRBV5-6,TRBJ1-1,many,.,TGTGCCAGCAGCCGAACTCGGTCGGACACTGAAGCTTTCTTT,CASSRTRSDTEAFF
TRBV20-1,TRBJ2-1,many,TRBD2,TGCAGTGCCCCCCGGACTAGCGGTCCCAATGAGCAGTTCTTC,CSAPRTSGPNEQFF
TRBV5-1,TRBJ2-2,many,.,TGCGCCAGCAGCCTCCTCACAGGGTCGGGGGAGCTGTTTTTT,CASSLLTGSGELFF
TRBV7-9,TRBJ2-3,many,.,TGTGCCAGCAGCTCACCGGGACGCGGCACAGATACGCAGTATTTT,CASSSPGRGTDTQYF
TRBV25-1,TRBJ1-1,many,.,TGTGCCAGCAGTGCAACGGGGACTGAAGCTTTCTTT,CASSATGTEAFF
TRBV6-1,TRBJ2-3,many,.,TGTGCCAGCAGTCACGGGACAGAACCGGGAGGGGATACGCAGTATTTT,CASSHGTEPGGDTQYF
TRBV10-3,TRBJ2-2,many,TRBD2,TGTGCCATCACCCCTAGCGGCTACACCGGGGAGCTGTTTTTT,CAITPSGYTGELFF
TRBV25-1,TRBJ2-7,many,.,TGTGCCAGCCCGGTCTACGAGCAGTACTTC,CASPVYEQYF
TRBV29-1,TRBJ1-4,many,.,TGCAGCGTTGAAGAGGTGGGAGAAAAACTGTTTTTT,CSVEEVGEKLFF
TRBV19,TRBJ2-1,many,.,TGTGCCAGTAGCTTAACAATACAGGGTCACAATGAGCAGTTCTTC,CASSLTIQGHNEQFF
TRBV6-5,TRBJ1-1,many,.,TGTGCCAGCAGTTACTCTGGTGCGGGCAGGGGATGGGGGAACACTGAAGCTTTCTTT,CASSYSGAGRGWGNTEAFF
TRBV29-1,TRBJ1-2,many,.,TGCAGCGTTGGGCAGGGAACCTATGGCTACACCTTC,CSVGQGTYGYTF
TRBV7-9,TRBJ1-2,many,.,TGTGCCAGCAGCTTAGTTACCGGGGGCTATGGCTACACCTTC,CASSLVTGGYGYTF
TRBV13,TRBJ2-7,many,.,TGTGCCAGCAGCTTACATCGCACCTACGAGCAGTACTTC,CASSLHRTYEQYF
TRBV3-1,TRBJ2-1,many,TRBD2,TGTGCCAGCAGCCAAGAGGAGGGGGCTAGCGGGAGTTCCTACAATGAGCAGTTCTTC,CASSQEEGASGSSYNEQFF
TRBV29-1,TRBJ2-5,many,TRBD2,TGCAGTTCTTGGACTAGCGGTGAAGAGACCCAGTACTTC,CSSWTSGEETQYF
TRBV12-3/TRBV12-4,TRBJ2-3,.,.,TGTGCCAGCAGTTTCCTGACAGGAGATACGCAGTATTTT,CASSFLTGDTQYF
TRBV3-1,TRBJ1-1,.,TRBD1,TGTGCCAGCGCTCGCGGGACAGAAGTCGCTGAAGCTTTCTTT,CASARGTEVAEAFF
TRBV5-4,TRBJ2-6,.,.,TGTGCCAGCAGCTTGGGGAGGGCTATCCTCTCTGGGGCCAACGTCCTGACTTTC,CASSLGRAILSGANVLTF
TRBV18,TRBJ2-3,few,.,TGTGCCAGCTCGGGAAGAACGGGGGGCCTCGGAGATACGCAGTATTTT,CASSGRTGGLGDTQYF
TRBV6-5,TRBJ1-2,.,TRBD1,TGTGCCAGCAGTTACGCAGACAGGGGCCTCTATGGCTACACCTTC,CASSYADRGLYGYTF
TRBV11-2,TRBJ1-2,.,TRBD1,TGTGCCAGCAGCTTAGGTCCGGGACAGGGTCTTGGCTACACCTTC,CASSLGPGQGLGYTF
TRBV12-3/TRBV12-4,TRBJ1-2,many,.,TGTGCCAGCAGTTTATTGTGGGCTTATGGCTACACCTTC,CASSLLWAYGYTF
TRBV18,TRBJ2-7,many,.,TGTGCCAGCTCACCAACGGAGAACGAGCAGTACTTC,CASSPTENEQYF
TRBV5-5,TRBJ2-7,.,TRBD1,TGTGCCAGCACCAAACCGGGACAGGGTGTCTACGAGCAGTACTTC,CASTKPGQGVYEQYF
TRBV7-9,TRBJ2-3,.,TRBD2,TGTGCCAGCAGCCCAGAGGGACTACACGATACGCAGTATTTT,CASSPEGLHDTQYF
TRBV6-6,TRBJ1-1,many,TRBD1,TGTGCCAGCAGACGTGGACAGGGACGGACTGAAGCTTTCTTT,CASRRGQGRTEAFF
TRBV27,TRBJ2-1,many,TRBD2,TGTGCCAGCAGTTTATCTTCGGGGGGGCCCTACAATGAGCAGTTCTTC,CASSLSSGGPYNEQFF
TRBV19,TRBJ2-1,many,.,TGTGCCAGTAGTACAGAAAGGCGGGCCTACAATGAGCAGTTCTTC,CASSTERRAYNEQFF
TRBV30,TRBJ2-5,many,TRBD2,TGTGCCTCAGCGATGGGGGGGGAGACCCAGTACTTC,CASAMGGETQYF
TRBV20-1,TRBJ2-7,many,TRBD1,TGCAGTGCTAACTGTGAAGTACCTGGGACAGGTTGGAACGAGCAGTACTTC,CSANCEVPGTGWNEQYF
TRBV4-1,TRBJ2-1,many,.,TGCGCCAGCAGTAAGGACCTGAGCTCCTACAATGAGCAGTTCTTC,CASSKDLSSYNEQFF
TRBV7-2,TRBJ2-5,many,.,TGTGCCAGCAGCTCCGCCCAAACAGCTCAAGAGACCCAGTACTTC,CASSSAQTAQETQYF
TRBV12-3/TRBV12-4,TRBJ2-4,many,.,TGTGCCAGCAGTTTACGGACAGATCTAGCCAAAAACATTCAGTACTTC,CASSLRTDLAKNIQYF
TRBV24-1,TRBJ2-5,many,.,TGTGCCACCAGTGATGCAGGGGAGGGTCGGGAGACCCAGTACTTC,CATSDAGEGRETQYF
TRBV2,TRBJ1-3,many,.,TGTGCCAGCAGTGTCCAGGACAGCCGCTCTGGAAACACCATATATTTT,CASSVQDSRSGNTIYF
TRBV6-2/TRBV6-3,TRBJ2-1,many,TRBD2,TGTGCCAGCAGTAACCGGACTAGCGGGAGGGGGAATGAGCAGTTCTTC,CASSNRTSGRGNEQFF
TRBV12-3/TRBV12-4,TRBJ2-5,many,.,TGTGCCAGCGGAACCGAGGCAGGGGCCCGGGCCCAGTACTTC,CASGTEAGARAQYF
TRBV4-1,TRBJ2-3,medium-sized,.,TGCGCCAGCAGCCGAGTGGTGGGAGATACGCAGTATTTT,CASSRVVGDTQYF
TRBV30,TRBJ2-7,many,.,TGTGCCTGGAGGGTTGGCCACGAGCAGTACTTC,CAWRVGHEQYF
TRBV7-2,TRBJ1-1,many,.,TGTGCCAGCAGCTTAGAGGGCTTGGGGACACTCGAAGCTTTCTTT,CASSLEGLGTLEAFF
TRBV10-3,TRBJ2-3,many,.,TGTGCCATCAGTGAGCCCCCTCAAGATCCGCAGTATTTT,CAISEPPQDPQYF
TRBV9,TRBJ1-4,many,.,TGTGCCAGCAGCGTAGACGAAACTAATGAAAAACTGTTTTTT,CASSVDETNEKLFF
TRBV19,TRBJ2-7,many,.,TGTGCCAGCCAAGGGAGAGAGGTCGAGCAGTACTTC,CASQGREVEQYF
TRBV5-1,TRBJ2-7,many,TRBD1,TGCGCCAGCAGCCCTCGGACAGGGACACCCTACGAGCAGTACTTC,CASSPRTGTPYEQYF
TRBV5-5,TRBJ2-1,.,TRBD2,TGTGCCAGCAGCTTTCTTGCGGGGGGGCCGGAGTTCTTC,CASSFLAGGPEFF
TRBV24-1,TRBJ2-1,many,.,TGTGCCACCAGTGATCCCAGGGGAAATGAGCAGTTCTTC,CATSDPRGNEQFF